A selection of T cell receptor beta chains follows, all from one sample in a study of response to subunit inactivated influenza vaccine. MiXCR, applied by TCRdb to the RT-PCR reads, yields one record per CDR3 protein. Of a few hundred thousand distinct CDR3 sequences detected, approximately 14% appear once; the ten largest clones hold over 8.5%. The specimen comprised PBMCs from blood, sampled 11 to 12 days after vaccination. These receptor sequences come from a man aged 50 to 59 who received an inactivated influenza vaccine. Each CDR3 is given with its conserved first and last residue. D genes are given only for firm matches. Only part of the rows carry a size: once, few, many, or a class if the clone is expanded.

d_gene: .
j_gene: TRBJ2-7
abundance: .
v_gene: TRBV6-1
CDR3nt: TGTGCCAGCCGCGGGAAACAGGGCGTCAACGAGCAGTACTTC
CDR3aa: CASRGKQGVNEQYF

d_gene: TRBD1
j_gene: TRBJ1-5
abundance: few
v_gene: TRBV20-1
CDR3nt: TGCAGCGCCCAGGGGGGTCAGCCCCAGCATTTT
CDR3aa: CSAQGGQPQHF

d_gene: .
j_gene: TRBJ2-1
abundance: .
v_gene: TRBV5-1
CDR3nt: TGCGCCAGCAGCTTGGGCACTAATTTAAATGAGCAGTTCTTC
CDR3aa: CASSLGTNLNEQFF

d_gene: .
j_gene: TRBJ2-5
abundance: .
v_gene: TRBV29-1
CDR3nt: TGCAGCGTTGGGACTAGGGGGGGAGAGACCCAGTACTTC
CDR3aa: CSVGTRGGETQYF

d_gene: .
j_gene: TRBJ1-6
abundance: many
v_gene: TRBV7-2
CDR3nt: TGTGCCAGCAGCTTACGGAGCTCCTATAATTCACCCCTCCACTTT
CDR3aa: CASSLRSSYNSPLHF

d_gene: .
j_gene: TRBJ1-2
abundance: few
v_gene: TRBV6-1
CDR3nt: TGTGCCAGCACCCCGGCGCGGTTCTATGGCTACACCTTC
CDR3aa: CASTPARFYGYTF

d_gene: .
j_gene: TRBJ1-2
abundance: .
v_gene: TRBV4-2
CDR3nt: TGTGCCAGCAGCCACTATCAAGGGGGGGCGGAGGGCTACACCTTC
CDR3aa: CASSHYQGGAEGYTF

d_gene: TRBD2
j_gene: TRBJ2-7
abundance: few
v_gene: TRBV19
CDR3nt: TGTGCCAGTAGCCGACTAGCGGGTGCGGGTGGCGAGCAGTACTTC
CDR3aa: CASSRLAGAGGEQYF

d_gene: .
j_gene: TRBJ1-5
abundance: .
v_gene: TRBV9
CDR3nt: TGTGCCAGCAGCGTTACAGGGACCATGGATCAGCCCCAGCATTTT
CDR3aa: CASSVTGTMDQPQHF

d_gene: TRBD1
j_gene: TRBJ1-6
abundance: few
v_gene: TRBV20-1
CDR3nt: TGCAGTGGTCGGGACAGGGAGTCTTCACCCCTCCACTTT
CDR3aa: CSGRDRESSPLHF

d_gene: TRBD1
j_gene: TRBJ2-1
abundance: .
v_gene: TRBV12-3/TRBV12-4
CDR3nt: TGTGCCAGCAGTTTAGGGGACAGTAACTACAATGAGCAGTTCTTC
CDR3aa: CASSLGDSNYNEQFF

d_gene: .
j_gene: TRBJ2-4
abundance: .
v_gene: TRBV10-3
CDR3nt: TGTGCCATCAGTGACAGGGGAGACATTCAGTACTTC
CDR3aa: CAISDRGDIQYF

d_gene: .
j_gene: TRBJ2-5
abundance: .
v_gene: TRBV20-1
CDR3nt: TGCAGTGCTAACCCCGAGGGGGTGGCCCAAGAGACCCAGTACTTC
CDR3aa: CSANPEGVAQETQYF

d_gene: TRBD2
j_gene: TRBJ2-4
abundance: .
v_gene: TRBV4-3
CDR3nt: TGCGCCAGCAGCCTGGGGAGGGGAGACATTCAGTACTTC
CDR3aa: CASSLGRGDIQYF

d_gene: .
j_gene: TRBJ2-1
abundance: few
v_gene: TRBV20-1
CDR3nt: TGCAGTGCTAGAGATGGGACGAAACCAGACAATGAGCAGTTCTTC
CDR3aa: CSARDGTKPDNEQFF

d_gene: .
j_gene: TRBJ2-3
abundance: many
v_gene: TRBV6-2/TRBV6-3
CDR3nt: TGTGCCAGCAGTTACTCGCGGAGTACAGTTACCCGGGCAGATACGCAGTATTTT
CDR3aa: CASSYSRSTVTRADTQYF

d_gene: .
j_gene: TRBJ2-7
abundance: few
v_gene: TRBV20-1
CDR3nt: TGCAGTGCTAGAGGCTTACAGGGAAATATGGCCTACGAGCAGTACTTC
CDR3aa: CSARGLQGNMAYEQYF

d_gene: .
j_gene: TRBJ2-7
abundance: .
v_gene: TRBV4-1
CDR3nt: TGCGCCAGCAGCCGACCCGGGAGCTACGAGCAGTACTTC
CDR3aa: CASSRPGSYEQYF

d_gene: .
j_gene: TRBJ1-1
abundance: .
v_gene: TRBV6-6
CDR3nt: TGTGCCAGCAGTTCCCATATGGGCACTGAAGCTTTCTTT
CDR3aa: CASSSHMGTEAFF

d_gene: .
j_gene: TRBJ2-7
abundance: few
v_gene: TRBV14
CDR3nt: TGTGCCAGCAGCCCCGGGGGAAAGGGACTTAGCTACGAGCAGTACTTC
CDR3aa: CASSPGGKGLSYEQYF

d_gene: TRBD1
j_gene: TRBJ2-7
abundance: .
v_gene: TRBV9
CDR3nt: TGTGCCAGCAGCGTAGGACAGGGGGCGTGGGAGCAGTACTTC
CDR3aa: CASSVGQGAWEQYF

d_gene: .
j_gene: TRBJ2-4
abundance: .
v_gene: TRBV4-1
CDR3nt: TGCGCCAGCAGCTTGGGGCCTGGGGCGTCGGATTCTGGCATTCAGTACTTC
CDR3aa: CASSLGPGASDSGIQYF

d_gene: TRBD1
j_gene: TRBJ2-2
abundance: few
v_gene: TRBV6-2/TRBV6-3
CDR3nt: TGTGCCAGCACCCTTCAGGGACAGGGTGGAACCGGGGAGCTGTTTTTT
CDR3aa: CASTLQGQGGTGELFF

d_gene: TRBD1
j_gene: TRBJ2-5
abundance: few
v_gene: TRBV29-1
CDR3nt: TGCAGCGGGGCAGGACAGGGACTCCAAGAGACCCAGTACTTC
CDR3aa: CSGAGQGLQETQYF

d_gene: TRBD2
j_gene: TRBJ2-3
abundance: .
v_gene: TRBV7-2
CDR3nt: TGTGCCAGCAGCTTAGCGCCCGGGACTATAGACACAGATACGCAGTATTTT
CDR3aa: CASSLAPGTIDTDTQYF

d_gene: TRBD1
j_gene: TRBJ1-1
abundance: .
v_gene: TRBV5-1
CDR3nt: TGCGCCAGCAGCTTCGTGACAGGGGGTTTGTTCACTGAAGCTTTCTTT
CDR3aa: CASSFVTGGLFTEAFF

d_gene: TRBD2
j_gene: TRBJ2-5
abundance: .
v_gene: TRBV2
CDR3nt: TGTGCCAGCAGTGACTGTGCTAGCGGGGGAGAAGAGACCCAGTACTTC
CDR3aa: CASSDCASGGEETQYF

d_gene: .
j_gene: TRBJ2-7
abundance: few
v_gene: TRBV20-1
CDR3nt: TGCAGTGCTAGAGATCAGCATACGAGCTCCTACGAGCAGTACTTC
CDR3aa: CSARDQHTSSYEQYF

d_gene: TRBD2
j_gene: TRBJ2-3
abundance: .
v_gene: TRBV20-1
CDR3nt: TGCAGTGCTAGAGGAGTAGGGGTGCGACTAGCTACAGATACGCAGTATTTT
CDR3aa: CSARGVGVRLATDTQYF

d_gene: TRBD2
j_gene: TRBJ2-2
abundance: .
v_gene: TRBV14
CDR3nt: TGTGCCAGCAGCCAAGTTAGCGGGGGAAGGACCGGGGAGCTGTTTTTT
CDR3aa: CASSQVSGGRTGELFF

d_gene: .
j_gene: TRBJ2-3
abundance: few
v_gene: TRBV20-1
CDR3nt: TGCAGTGCCAGGGGGACGCGGGGTAGCACAGATACGCAGTATTTT
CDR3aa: CSARGTRGSTDTQYF

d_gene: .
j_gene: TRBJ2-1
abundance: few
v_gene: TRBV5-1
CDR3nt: TGCGCCAGCAGCTTGGTAGGGGCCAAATCCTACAATGAGCAGTTCTTC
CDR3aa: CASSLVGAKSYNEQFF

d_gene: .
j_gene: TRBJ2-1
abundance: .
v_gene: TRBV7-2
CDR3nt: TGTGCCAGCAGGGGGGCGCCCGGAGACAGCTCCTACAATGAGCAGTTCTTC
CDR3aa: CASRGAPGDSSYNEQFF

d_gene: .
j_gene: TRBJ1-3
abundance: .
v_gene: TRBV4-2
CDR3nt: TGTGCCAGCAGCAAAAAGGCCGGCTCTGGAAACACCATATATTTT
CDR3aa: CASSKKAGSGNTIYF

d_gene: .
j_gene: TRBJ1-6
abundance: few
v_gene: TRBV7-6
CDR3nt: TGTGCCAGCAGCTTAGAGCTTAATTCACCCCTCCACTTT
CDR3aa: CASSLELNSPLHF

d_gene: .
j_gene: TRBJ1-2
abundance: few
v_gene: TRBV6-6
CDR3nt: TGTGCCAGCAGTTACTACAGGGCTGGCTACACCTTC
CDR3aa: CASSYYRAGYTF